One sample yielded the 18 T cell receptor beta chains listed below, sequenced in a study of cytomegalovirus exposure and HLA in healthy donors. Primers: 60 Vbeta forward and 13 Jbeta reverse. This table comes from immunoSEQ multiplex PCR, and its TCRdb copy is limited to in-frame clones, with some not included. The sample shows around 190,000 clones, 85% to 90% of them seen only once. The sequencing sample was made of PBMCs. These receptors originate from a woman aged 18-29 years in good health and CMV-seronegative.

This clone has just one count. The gene calls are TRBV4-1 and TRBJ2-7, with 8 bases identical to TRBD1. Germline lookup yields CDR1 MGHRA and CDR2 YSYEKL. The trim removed 4 bases at V and 0 bases at J, leaving 11 bases unmatched. The CDR3 is 17 residues long. In DNA form, the CDR3 reads TGCGCCAGCAGCCTCCTGACCACAGGGGGTAGCTCCTACGAGCAGTACTTC. Protein: CASSLLTTGGSSYEQYF.

This clone was observed a single time. CDR3: CSVEDQAHYGYTF. The CDR3 nucleotides are TGCAGCGTTGAAGATCAAGCCCACTATGGCTACACCTTC. The rearrangement uses TRBV29-1 and TRBJ1-2; D is ambiguous. V gave up 0 bases and J gave up 3 bases, with 8 bases separating them. The CDR3 has 13 amino acids. In germline, CDR1 is SQVTM, CDR2 ANQGSEA.

This clone has a single count. The CDR3 region is CASTRTGGNYEQYF. Written as DNA, the CDR3 is TGTGCCAGCACCAGGACAGGGGGTAACTACGAGCAGTACTTC. The V gene is TRBV6-1, the J gene TRBJ2-7; TRBD1 aligns across 10 bases. Per germline, CDR1 MNHNS and CDR2 SASEGT. The trim removed 7 bases at V and 3 bases at J, leaving 6 bases unmatched. The CDR3 sequence is 14 residues long.

The CDR3 DNA sequence: TGCGCCAGCAGCCAAGACGCGTACCAGCCCCAGCATTTT. This codes for CASSQDAYQPQHF. The V gene is TRBV4-1, the J gene TRBJ1-5; D not resolved. Germline V gene lookup returns CDR1 MGHRA and CDR2 YSYEKL. The CDR3 runs to 13 residues. V was pared by 0 bases and J by 7 bases, with 7 bases between.

The chain has TRBV6-1 and TRBJ2-1, with 7 nucleotides matching TRBD1. Germline-derived CDR1 and CDR2 are MNHNS and SASEGT. The CDR3 is 16 residues long. J gave up 4 bases and V 2 bases, and 8 bases lay outside the gene matches. The CDR3 nucleotides are TGTGCCAGCAGTGAAATTGGGTTCAGGGGGTACAATGAGCAGTTCTTC. Amino acids: CASSEIGFRGYNEQFF.

The V gene is TRBV5-1, the J gene TRBJ2-7; TRBD1 matches 8 bases. V shed 4 bases, J shed 5 bases, and the junction held 11 bases outside the gene matches. Germline V gives CDR1 SGHRS, CDR2 YFSETQ. The CDR3 has 15 amino acids. The CDR3, as DNA: TGCGCCAGCAGCATCCTGGACAGGGTTATGCACGAGCAGTACTTC. This encodes CASSILDRVMHEQYF.

This chain joins TRBV25-1 and TRBJ2-7; 10 bases fit TRBD1. The CDR3 has 14 residues. In germline, CDR1 is MGHDK, CDR2 SYGVNS. V was pared by 4 bases and J by 6 bases, with 6 bases of the junction left unmatched. The CDR3: CASSATGGPGEQYF. The CDR3, as DNA: TGTGCCAGCAGTGCGACAGGGGGCCCAGGCGAGCAGTACTTC.

The V call is TRBV7-9, the J call TRBJ2-1; TRBD2 might be the D (5 bases). Looked up from germline, CDR1 is SEHNR and CDR2 is FQNEAQ (reference sequence). The CDR3 has 16 residues. Trimming took 5 bases from V and 7 from J, leaving 21 bases between them. This CDR3 is CASSPSPVHMPNEQFF. DNA for the CDR3: TGTGCCAGCAGCCCTAGCCCGGTGCATATGCCAAATGAGCAGTTCTTC.

This clone was observed a single time. This chain links TRBV19 with TRBJ1-6; 8 bases are shared with TRBD1. V shed 6 bases, J shed 7 bases, and the junction held 8 bases outside the gene matches. This CDR3 spans 15 amino acids. Germline CDR1 reads LNHDA; CDR2 reads SQIVND (reference sequence). CDR3 in DNA: TGTGCCAGTAGGACTCGCCAGGGGGCGAATTCACCCCTCCACTTT. As protein: CASRTRQGANSPLHF.

This chain uses TRBV5-1 with TRBJ2-7; D remains unclear. CDR1 SGHRS and CDR2 YFSETQ come from the germline V gene. This CDR3 comprises 11 residues. V was cut by 0 bases and J by 5 bases, with 3 bases left in between. The DNA for the CDR3 is TGCGCCAGCAGCTTGGCTAACGAGCAGTACTTC. It specifies CASSLANEQYF.

The chain couples TRBV9 to TRBJ2-5, with TRBD2 identical over 9 bases. With V trimmed by 2 bases and J by 4 bases, 3 bases remained unmatched. This CDR3 is built from 14 residues. Germline CDR1 is SGDLS and CDR2 is YYNGEE. The DNA for the CDR3 is TGTGCCAGCAGCGTGCGCGGGGGGGCAGAGACCCAGTACTTC. Protein product: CASSVRGGAETQYF.

The chain couples TRBV29-1 to TRBJ2-5, with a tentative D call TRBD1 (6 bases). V was pared by 5 bases and J by 5 bases, with 21 bases between. Germline V lookup: CDR1 SQVTM, CDR2 ANQGSEA. This CDR3 has 15 residues. The CDR3 is CSVRQTGNTRETQYF. In DNA form, the CDR3 reads TGCAGCGTTCGCCAAACAGGGAACACGCGGGAGACCCAGTACTTC.

This sequence joins TRBV6-6 and TRBJ2-7; 10 positions agree with TRBD1. The CDR3 length is 15 residues. Germline CDR1 and CDR2: MNHNY and SVGAGI (reference sequence). V shed 4 bases, J shed 2 bases, and the junction held 5 bases outside the gene matches. The CDR3 here is CASSFRDRGTYEQYF. The CDR3 DNA sequence: TGTGCCAGCAGTTTCCGGGACAGGGGAACCTACGAGCAGTACTTC.

A word on this clone: A read error may account for a junction end that differs from germline. The genes are TRBV7-9 and TRBJ2-7; no clear D. Germline CDR1 and CDR2: SEHNR and FQNEAQ (reference sequence). This CDR3 has 12 amino acids. CDR3 in amino acids: CSSSPLIYEQYF. Written as DNA, the CDR3 is TGTTCCAGCAGCCCCCTAATCTACGAGCAGTACTTC.

This clone appeared once. The chain links TRBV18 to TRBJ2-7; TRBD2 matches at 10 bases. Germline assignment: CDR1 KGHSH and CDR2 LQKENI. There are 17 residues in the CDR3. After removal of 1 base from V and 2 bases from J, the junction contained 8 bases not matched to a gene. As DNA, the CDR3 is TGTGCCAGCTCACCACTTGCTAGCGGGGGTCCCACCTACGAGCAGTACTTC. Residues: CASSPLASGGPTYEQYF.

V usage is TRBV9 and J usage is TRBJ1-4; a weak D match, TRBD1 (5 bases). Trimming removed 4 bases from V and 6 bases from J, with 16 bases in between. Looked up from germline, CDR1 is SGDLS and CDR2 is YYNGEE. The CDR3 runs to 15 residues. In nucleotides, the CDR3 is TGTGCCAGCAGCTTGATCGGGGCGGGGGATGAAAAACTGTTTTTT. This sequence encodes CASSLIGAGDEKLFF.

Written as DNA, the CDR3 is TGTGCCAGCAGCTTTGCAGGGGCGGAAGAGACCCAGTACTTC. It translates to CASSFAGAEETQYF. The V and J genes are TRBV11-2 and TRBJ2-5, with D tentatively TRBD1 (6 bases). The V gene's germline CDR1 is SGHAT and CDR2 FQNNGV. With 3 bases removed from V and 3 bases from J, the gap between germline ends came to 11 bases. The CDR3 extends over 14 amino acids.

The CDR3 sequence is CATRLENTGELFF. CDR3 coding DNA: TGTGCCACCCGACTAGAGAACACCGGGGAGCTGTTTTTT. The chain recombines TRBV2 with TRBJ2-2, with a possible D match to TRBD2 (6 bases). V gave up 10 bases and J gave up 1 base, with 10 bases separating them. The CDR3 length is 13 residues. The germline CDR1 and CDR2 sequences are SNHLY and FYNNEI.